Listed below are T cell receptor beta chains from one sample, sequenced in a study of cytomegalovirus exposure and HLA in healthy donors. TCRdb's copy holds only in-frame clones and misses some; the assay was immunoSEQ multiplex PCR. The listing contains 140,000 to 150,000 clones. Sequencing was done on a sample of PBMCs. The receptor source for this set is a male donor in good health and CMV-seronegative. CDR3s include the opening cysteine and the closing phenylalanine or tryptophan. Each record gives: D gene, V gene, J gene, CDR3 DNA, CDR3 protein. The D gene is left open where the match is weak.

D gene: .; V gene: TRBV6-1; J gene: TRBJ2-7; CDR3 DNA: TGTGCCAGCGTCCCGACCCCGGAGGTATACTTC; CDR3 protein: CASVPTPEVYF
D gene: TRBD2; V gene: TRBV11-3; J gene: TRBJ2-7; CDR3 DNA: TGTGCCAGCAGTTCTAGCGGGGGGGCCTACGAGCAGTACTTC; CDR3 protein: CASSSSGGAYEQYF
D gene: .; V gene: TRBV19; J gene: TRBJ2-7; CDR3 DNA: TGTGCCAGTAGTATAGGACACCGGGACATCTCCTACGAGCAGTACTTC; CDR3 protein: CASSIGHRDISYEQYF
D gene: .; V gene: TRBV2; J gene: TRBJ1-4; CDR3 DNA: TGTGCCAGCATTCTCGCTTTAGGGGCGTATGAAAAACTGTTTTTT; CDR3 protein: CASILALGAYEKLFF
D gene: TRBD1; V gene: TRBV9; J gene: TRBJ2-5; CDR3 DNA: TGTGCCAGCAGCGCGACCGGGACAGGGAATGTCGCGACCCAGTACTTC; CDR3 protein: CASSATGTGNVATQYF
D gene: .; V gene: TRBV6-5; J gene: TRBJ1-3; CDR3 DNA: TGTGCCAGCCACTCCATAGCGGGGTTGGGAAACACCATATATTTT; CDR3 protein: CASHSIAGLGNTIYF
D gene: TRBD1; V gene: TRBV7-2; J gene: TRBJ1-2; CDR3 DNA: TGTGCCAGCAGCTTAGGTTTGGGCAGGGGGCGAAGTGGCTACACCTTC; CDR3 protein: CASSLGLGRGRSGYTF
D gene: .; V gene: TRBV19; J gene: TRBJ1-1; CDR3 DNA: TGTGCCAGTAGTATTTCAAGGGGCACTGAAGCTTTCTTT; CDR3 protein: CASSISRGTEAFF
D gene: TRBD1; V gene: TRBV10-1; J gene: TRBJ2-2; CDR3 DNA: TGCGCCAGCAGACAGGGGGCGACCACCGGGGAGCTGTTTTTT; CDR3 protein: CASRQGATTGELFF
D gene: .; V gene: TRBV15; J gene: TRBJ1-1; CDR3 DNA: TGTGCCACCAGCACGGGAGTAGGGCTAGCCACTGAAGCTTTCTTT; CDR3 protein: CATSTGVGLATEAFF
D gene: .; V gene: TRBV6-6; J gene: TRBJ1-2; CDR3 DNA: TGTGCCAGCAGTGTCCCCAGGGGAGTCTTCTATGGCTACACCTTC; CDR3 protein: CASSVPRGVFYGYTF
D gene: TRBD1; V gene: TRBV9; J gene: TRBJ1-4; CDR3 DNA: TGTGCCAGCAGCGGAGGGACAGGTGAAAAACTGTTTTTT; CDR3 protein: CASSGGTGEKLFF
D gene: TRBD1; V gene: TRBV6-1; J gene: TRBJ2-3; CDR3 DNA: TGTGCCAGCCGAATCAGGGGGTTAGCAGATACGCAGTATTTT; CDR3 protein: CASRIRGLADTQYF
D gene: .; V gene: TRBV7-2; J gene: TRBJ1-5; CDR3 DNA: TGTGCCAGCAGCTCGGACGGGAAGATCAATCAGCCCCAGCATTTT; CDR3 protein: CASSSDGKINQPQHF
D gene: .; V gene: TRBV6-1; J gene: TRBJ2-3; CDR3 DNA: TGTGCCAGCAGTGAAATACTGGACAGCTCCAGAGCGCAGTATTTT; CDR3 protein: CASSEILDSSRAQYF
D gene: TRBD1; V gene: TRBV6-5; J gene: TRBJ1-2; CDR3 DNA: TGTGCCAGCAGCCGCGGGACAGGGATCTATGGCTACACCTTC; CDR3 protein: CASSRGTGIYGYTF
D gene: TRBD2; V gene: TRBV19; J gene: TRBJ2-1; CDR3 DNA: TGTGCCAGTAGTCTCAGTCGCGGGAGTAGCGGGGGGGCCTACAATGAGCAGTTCTTC; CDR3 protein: CASSLSRGSSGGAYNEQFF
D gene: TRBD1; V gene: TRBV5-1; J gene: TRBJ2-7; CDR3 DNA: TGCGCCAGCAGAACAGGGGCCTACGAGCAGTACTTC; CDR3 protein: CASRTGAYEQYF
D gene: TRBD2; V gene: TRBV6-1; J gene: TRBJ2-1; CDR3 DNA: TGTGCGTCTAGCGGGAGTAATTTCTTC; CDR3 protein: CASSGSNFF
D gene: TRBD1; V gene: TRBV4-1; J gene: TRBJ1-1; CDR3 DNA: TGCGCCAGCAGCCCTCGGGACAGGCCGAACACTGAAGCTTTCTTT; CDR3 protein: CASSPRDRPNTEAFF
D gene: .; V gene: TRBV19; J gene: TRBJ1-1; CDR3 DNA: TGTGCCAGTAGTATAGGGGGGACTTTGAACACTGAAGCTTTCTTT; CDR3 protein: CASSIGGTLNTEAFF
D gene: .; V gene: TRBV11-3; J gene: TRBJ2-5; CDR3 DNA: TGTGCCAGCAGCCAATCCGGCGGGGTTCAAGAGACCCAGTACTTC; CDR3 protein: CASSQSGGVQETQYF
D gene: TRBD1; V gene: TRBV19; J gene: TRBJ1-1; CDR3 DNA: TGTGCCAGTAGTATAGGTCCGGGGCGACAGGGGAACACTGAAGCTTTCTTT; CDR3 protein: CASSIGPGRQGNTEAFF
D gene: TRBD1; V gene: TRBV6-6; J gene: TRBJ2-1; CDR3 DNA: TGTGCCAGCAGTACAACGGACAGGGGGCCCTACAATGAGCAGTTCTTC; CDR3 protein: CASSTTDRGPYNEQFF
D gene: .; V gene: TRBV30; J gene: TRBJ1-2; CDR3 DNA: TGTGCCGGATCCCCAGGGGCTGGCTACACCTTC; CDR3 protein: CAGSPGAGYTF
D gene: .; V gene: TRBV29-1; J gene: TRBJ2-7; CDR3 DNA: TGCAGCGGCCGGGGGTCCTACTACGAGCAGTACTTC; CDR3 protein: CSGRGSYYEQYF
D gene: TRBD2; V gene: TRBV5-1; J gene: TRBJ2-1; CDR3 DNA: TGCGCCAGCAGCTTGGCGGGAGGTGCCTACAATGAGCAGTTCTTC; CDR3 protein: CASSLAGGAYNEQFF
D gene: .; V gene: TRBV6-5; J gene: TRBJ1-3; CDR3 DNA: TGTGCCAGCCAGGCACGGAGCCAAAGGGGTAACACCATATATTTT; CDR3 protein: CASQARSQRGNTIYF
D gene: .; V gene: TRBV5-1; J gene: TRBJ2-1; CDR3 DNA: TGCGCCAGCAGCTTGCCCGGAACGATCAATGAGCGGCAGTTCTTC; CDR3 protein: CASSLPGTINERQFF
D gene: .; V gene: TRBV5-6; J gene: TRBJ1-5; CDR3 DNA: TGTGCCAGCAGCGAGACAGGTTTGAATCAGCCCCAGCATTTT; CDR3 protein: CASSETGLNQPQHF
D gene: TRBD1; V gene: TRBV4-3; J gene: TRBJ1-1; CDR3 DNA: TGCGCCAGCAGCCAGGACAGGGGTACTGAAGCTTTCTTT; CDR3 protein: CASSQDRGTEAFF
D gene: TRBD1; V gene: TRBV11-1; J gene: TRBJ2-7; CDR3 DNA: TGTGCCAGCAGCCACCGGGACAGGGACCACGAGCAGTACTTC; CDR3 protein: CASSHRDRDHEQYF
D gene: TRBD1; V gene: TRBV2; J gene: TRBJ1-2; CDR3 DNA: TGTGCCAGCAGTGACCCGGGACAGGGGGTCTATGGCTACACCTTC; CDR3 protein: CASSDPGQGVYGYTF
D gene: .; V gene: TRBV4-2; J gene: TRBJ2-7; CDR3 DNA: TGTGCCAGCAGCCAAGATATGCCAGCGGATTTCACCTACGAGCAGTACTTC; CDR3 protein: CASSQDMPADFTYEQYF
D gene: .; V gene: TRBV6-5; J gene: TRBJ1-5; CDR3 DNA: TGTGCCAGCAGTCAGACCTCCGGGGTGCCCCAGCATTTT; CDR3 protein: CASSQTSGVPQHF
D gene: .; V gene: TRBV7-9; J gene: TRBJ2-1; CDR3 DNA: TGTGCCAGCAGCGGGCGCCACAATGAGCAGTTCTTC; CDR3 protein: CASSGRHNEQFF
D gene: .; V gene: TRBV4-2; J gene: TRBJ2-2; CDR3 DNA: TGTGCCAGCAGCCAAGAAGAAGGGGTCGGGGAGCTGTTTTTT; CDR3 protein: CASSQEEGVGELFF